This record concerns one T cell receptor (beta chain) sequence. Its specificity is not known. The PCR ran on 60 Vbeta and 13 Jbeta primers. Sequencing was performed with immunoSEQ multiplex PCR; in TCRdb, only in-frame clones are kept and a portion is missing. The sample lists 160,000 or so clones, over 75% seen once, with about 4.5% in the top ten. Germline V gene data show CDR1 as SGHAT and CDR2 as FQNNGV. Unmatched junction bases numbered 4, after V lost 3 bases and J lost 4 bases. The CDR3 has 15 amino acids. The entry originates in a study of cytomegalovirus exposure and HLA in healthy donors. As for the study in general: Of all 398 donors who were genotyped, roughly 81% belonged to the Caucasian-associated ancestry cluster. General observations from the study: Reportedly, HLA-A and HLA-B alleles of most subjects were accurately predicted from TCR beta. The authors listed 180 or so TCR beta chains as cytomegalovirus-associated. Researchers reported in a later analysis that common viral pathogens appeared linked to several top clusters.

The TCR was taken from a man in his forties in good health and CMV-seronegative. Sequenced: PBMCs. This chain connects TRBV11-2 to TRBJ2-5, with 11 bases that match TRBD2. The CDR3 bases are TGTGCCAGCAGCTTCGGTAGCGGGGGGGGAGAGACCCAGTACTTC. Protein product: CASSFGSGGGETQYF.